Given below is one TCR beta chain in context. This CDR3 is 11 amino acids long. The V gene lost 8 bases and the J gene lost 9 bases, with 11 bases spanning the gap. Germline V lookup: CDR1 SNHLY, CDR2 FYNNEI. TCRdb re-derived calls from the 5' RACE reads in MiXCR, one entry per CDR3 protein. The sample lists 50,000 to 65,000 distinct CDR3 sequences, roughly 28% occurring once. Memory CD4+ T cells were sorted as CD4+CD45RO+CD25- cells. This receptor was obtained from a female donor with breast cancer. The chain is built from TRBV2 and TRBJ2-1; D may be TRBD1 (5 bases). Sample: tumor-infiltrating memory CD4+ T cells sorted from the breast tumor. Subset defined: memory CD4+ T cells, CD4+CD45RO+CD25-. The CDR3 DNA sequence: TGTGCCAGCGCCAAGCAGGGTGAGCAGTTCTTC. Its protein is CASAKQGEQFF.